The T cell receptor (beta chain) described here comes from a study of T cell changes during pregnancy in multiple sclerosis. CDR3 size: 16 residues. V lost 2 bases and J lost 3, with 11 bases in between. Germline CDR1 and CDR2: MNHNS and SASEGT. There are a few counts of this clone. Clones were sequenced by immunoSEQ multiplex PCR, and TCRdb holds only the in-frame ones, with some missing. The sample records approximately 30,000 clones, 85% to 90% being singletons. The sequencing here drew on CD8+ T cells from peripheral blood mononuclear cells, taken in the second trimester of pregnancy. V is TRBV6-1 and J is TRBJ1-6; possibly TRBD1 for D (6 bases). This clonotype originated in a female donor with multiple sclerosis, enrolled in a pregnancy study. The CDR3 sequence: CASSEQDRDYNSPLHF. CDR3 bases: TGTGCCAGCAGTGAACAGGACAGAGACTATAATTCACCCCTCCACTTT.